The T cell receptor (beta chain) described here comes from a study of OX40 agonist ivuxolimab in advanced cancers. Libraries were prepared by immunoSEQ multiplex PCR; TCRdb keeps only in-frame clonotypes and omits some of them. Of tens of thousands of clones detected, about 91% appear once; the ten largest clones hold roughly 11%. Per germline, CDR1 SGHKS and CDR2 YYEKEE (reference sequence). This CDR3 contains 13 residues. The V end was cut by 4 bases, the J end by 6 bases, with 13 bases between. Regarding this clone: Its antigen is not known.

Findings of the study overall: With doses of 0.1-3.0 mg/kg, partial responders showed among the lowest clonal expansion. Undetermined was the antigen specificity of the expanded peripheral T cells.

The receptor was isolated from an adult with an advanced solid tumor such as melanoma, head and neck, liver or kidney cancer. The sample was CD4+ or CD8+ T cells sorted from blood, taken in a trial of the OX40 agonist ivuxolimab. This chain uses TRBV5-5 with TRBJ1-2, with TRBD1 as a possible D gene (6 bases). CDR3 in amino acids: CASSGLQGDGYTF. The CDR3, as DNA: TGTGCCAGCAGCGGGCTACAGGGTGATGGCTACACCTTC.